Following are 8 T cell receptor beta chains from one sample sequenced in a study of blood T cells in healthy people across ages (dated by TCRdb to between 2015 and 2017). Libraries were prepared through 5' RACE. Sequencing relied on an Illumina HiSeq 2500. A second PCR of roughly 7 to 12 cycles was run with a J-beta primer mix and a sample-barcoded 5' primer. Clones were called with MiXCR by TCRdb after fastp trimmed the public reads at Q25, and only in-frame beta chains were retained. Every entry covers one CDR3 protein and lists the most common genes and DNA from its rows. The sample includes hundreds of thousands of distinct CDR3 sequences, with about 27% observed a single time. The top ten clones comprise about 3.3% of the sample. These data were also reused for a study on T cells of mothers and their children.

Sequencing was carried out using blood. The receptor set was obtained from a boy younger than 10 in good health.

This clonotype came up a few times. This chain links TRBV19 with TRBJ2-1; TRBD1 agrees at 7 bases. The J call may be mistaken, given a closer DNA end match to TRBJ2-7. The CDR3 extends over 14 amino acids. The germline V gene has CDR1 LNHDA and CDR2 SQIVND (reference sequence). The CDR3 nucleotides read TGTGCCAGTAGGGGGGACAGTACGCCCTACGAGCAGTACTTC. Residues: CASRGDSTPYEQYF.

This clonotype was counted between two and nine times. The chain has TRBV2 and TRBJ1-2; D possibly corresponds to TRBD1 (5 bases). CDR1 is SNHLY, CDR2 FYNNEI, per germline. The V end lost 6 bases, the J end lost 6 bases, and 11 bases lay between the germline ends. This CDR3 contains 12 residues. The CDR3 DNA follows: TGTGCCAGCAGAACCGACAGTGATGGCTACACCTTC. It specifies CASRTDSDGYTF.

The CDR3 spells CAISPQSYEQYF. CDR3 DNA sequence: TGTGCCATCAGCCCCCAGTCCTACGAGCAGTACTTC. This chain links TRBV10-3 with TRBJ2-5; D gene uncertain. The end of the DNA aligns better with TRBJ2-7, so the J call may be wrong. CDR3 size: 12 residues. The germline gives CDR1 ENHRY, CDR2 SYGVKD.

The rearrangement uses TRBV7-2 and TRBJ2-2, with D possibly called TRBD1 or TRBD2 (6 bases each). The CDR3 runs 15 residues. Trimming took off 8 bases at V and 0 bases at J, with 13 bases between the two ends. Looked up from germline, CDR1 is SGHTA and CDR2 is FQGNSA. CDR3 coding DNA: TGTGCCAGCTGTAAGGGGGGTTCGAACACCGGGGAGCTGTTTTTT. Translated: CASCKGGSNTGELFF.

This clonotype has just a few counts. The chain links TRBV12-3 or TRBV12-4 to TRBJ1-1; a possible D gene is TRBD1 (5 bases). The CDR3 spans 12 residues. Trimming removed 8 bases from V and 5 bases from J, with 12 bases in between. The CDR3 DNA follows: TGTGCCAGCTGTAGGGGAAAGACTGAAGCTTTCTTT. Its translation is CASCRGKTEAFF.

This clonotype came up a few times. This rearrangement joins TRBV29-1 to TRBJ1-2, with D tentatively TRBD1 (5 bases). Per the germline V gene, CDR1 is SQVTM and CDR2 is ANQGSEA. The CDR3 runs 11 residues. The V end lost 0 bases, the J end lost 7 bases, and 6 bases lay between the germline ends. DNA of the CDR3: TGCAGCGTTGAAGATGGGGGTGGCTACACCTTC. It specifies CSVEDGGGYTF. The full variable domain, its missing parts supplied by reference TRBV29-1 and TRBJ1-2, is SAVISQKPSRDICQRGTSLTIQCQVDSQVTMMFWYRQQPGQSLTLIATANQGSEATYESGFVIDKFPISRPNLTFSTLTVSNMSPEDSSIYLCSVEDGGGYTFGSGTRLTVV.

In its sample, this clonotype was seen a few times. This could be a read error, since a much larger clone is one nucleotide away. This chain connects TRBV6-6 to TRBJ2-7; no firm D call. Germline V gene sequence: CDR1 MNHNY, CDR2 SVGAGI (reference sequence). The CDR3 covers 13 residues. Deletions cut 2 bases from V and 10 bases from J, with 15 bases between. The CDR3 DNA sequence: TGTGCCAGCAGTTACCTGCCTAAGGTAACCCAGTACTTC. It yields the protein CASSYLPKVTQYF.

Concerning this clonotype itself: Its ends do not fully match the called genes, so a read error is possible. The chain links TRBV4-2 to TRBJ1-2, with D hard to call. The CDR3 totals 14 residues. Germline V gene lookup returns CDR1 LGHNA and CDR2 YNFKEQ. The CDR3 sequence: CAGSQEAAGYGYTF. In nucleotides, the CDR3 is TGTGCCGGCAGCCAAGAGGCGGCCGGGTATGGCTACACCTTC.